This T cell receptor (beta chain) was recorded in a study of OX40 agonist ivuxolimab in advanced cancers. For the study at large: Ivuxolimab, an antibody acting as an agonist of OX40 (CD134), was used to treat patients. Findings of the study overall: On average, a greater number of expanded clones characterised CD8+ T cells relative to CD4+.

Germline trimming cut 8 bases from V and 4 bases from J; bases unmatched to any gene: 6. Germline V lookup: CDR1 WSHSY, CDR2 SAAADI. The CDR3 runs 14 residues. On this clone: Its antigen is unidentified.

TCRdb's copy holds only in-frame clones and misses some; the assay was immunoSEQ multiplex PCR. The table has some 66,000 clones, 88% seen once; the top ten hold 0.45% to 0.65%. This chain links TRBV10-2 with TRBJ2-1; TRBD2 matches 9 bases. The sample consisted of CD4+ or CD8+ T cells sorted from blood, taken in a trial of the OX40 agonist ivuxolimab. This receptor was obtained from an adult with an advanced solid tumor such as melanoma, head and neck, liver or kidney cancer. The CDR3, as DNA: TGCGCCAGCCTAAGCGGGGGGAGTTACAATGAGCAGTTCTTC. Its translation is CASLSGGSYNEQFF.